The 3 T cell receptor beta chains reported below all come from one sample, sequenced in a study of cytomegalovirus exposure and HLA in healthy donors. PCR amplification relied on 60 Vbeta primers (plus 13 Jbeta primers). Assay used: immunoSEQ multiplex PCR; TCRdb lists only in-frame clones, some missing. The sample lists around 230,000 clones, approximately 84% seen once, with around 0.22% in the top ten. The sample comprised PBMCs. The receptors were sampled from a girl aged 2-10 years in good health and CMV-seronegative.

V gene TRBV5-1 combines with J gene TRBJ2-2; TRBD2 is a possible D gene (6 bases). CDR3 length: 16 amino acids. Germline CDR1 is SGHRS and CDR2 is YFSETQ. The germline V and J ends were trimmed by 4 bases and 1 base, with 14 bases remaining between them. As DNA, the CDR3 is TGCGCCAGCAGCCCGAGAGTGCGGGAGAACACCGGGGAGCTGTTTTTT. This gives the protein CASSPRVRENTGELFF.

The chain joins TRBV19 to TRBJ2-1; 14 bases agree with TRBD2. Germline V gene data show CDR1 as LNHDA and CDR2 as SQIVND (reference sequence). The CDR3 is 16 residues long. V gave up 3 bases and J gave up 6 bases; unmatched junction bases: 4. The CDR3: CASSIRTSGGFNEQFF. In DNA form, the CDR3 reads TGTGCCAGTAGTATCCGGACTAGCGGGGGGTTCAATGAGCAGTTCTTC.

In DNA, the CDR3 is TGTGCCAGCAGTGAATCTGGGGGGACAGGGGGCGTTTGGGGCAATCAGCCCCAGCATTTT. Translated, it gives CASSESGGTGGVWGNQPQHF. The chain uses TRBV6-1 and TRBJ1-5; 12 positions match TRBD1. Germline values: CDR1 MNHNS, CDR2 SASEGT. Germline trimming cut 2 bases from V and 2 bases from J; bases unmatched to any gene: 13. CDR3 length equals 20 residues.